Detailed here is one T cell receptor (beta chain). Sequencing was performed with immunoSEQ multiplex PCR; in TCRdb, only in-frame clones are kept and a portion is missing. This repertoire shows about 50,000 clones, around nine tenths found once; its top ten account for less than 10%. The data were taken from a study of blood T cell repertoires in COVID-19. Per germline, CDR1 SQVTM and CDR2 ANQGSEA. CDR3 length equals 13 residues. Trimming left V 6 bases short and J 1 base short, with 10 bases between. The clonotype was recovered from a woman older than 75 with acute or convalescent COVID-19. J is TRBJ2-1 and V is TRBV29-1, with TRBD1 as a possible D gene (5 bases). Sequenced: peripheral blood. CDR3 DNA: TGCAGCGTAGTTAAGGGGTCCTACAATGAGCAGTTCTTC. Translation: CSVVKGSYNEQFF.